This note documents a single TCR beta chain sequence. The data were obtained in a study of shared clonotypes between healthy human individuals. Sequencing was performed with immunoSEQ multiplex PCR; in TCRdb, only in-frame clones are kept and a portion is missing. The table has some 1 million clones, about 74% seen once. Material for sequencing was memory CD4+ T cells sorted from blood. The subset was: CD45RA-negative fraction. This clonotype originated in a man aged 18 to 30 in good health.

The CDR3 protein is CASSQGQGYFATNEKLFF. The DNA of the CDR3 is TGCGCCAGCAGCCAAGGACAGGGTTATTTTGCAACTAATGAAAAACTGTTTTTT. The chain joins TRBV4-3 to TRBJ1-4, with 7 bases lining up with TRBD1. Germline V gives CDR1 LGHNA, CDR2 YSLEER. V gave up 1 base and J gave up 0 bases; unmatched junction bases: 8. The CDR3 spans 18 residues.